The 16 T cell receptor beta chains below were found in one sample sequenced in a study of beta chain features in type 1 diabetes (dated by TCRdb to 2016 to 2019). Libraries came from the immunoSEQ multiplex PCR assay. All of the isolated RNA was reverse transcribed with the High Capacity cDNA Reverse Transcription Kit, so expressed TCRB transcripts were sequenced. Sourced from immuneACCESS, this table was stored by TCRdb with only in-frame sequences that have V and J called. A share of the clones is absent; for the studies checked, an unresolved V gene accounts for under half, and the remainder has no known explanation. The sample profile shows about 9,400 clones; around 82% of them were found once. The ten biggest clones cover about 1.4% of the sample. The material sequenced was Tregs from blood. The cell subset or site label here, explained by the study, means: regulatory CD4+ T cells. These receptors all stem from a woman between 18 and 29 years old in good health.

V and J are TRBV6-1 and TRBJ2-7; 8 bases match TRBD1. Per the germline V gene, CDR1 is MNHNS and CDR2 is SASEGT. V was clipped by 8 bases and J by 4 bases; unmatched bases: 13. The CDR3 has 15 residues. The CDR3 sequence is CASRPGGLGVYEQYF. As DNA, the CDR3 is TGTGCCAGCCGGCCAGGGGGCCTCGGGGTGTACGAGCAGTACTTC.

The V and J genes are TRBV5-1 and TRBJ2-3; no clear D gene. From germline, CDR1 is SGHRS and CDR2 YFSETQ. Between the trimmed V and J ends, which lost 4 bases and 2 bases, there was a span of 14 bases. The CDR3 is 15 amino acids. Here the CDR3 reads CASSPALRYTDTQYF. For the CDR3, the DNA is TGCGCCAGCAGCCCCGCCTTGCGGTACACAGATACGCAGTATTTT. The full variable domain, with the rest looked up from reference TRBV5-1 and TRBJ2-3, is KAGVTQTPRYLIKTRGQQVTLSCSPISGHRSVSWYQQTPGQGLQFLFEYFSETQRNKGNFPGRFSGRQFSNSRSEMNVSTLELGDSALYLCASSPALRYTDTQYFGPGTRLTVL.

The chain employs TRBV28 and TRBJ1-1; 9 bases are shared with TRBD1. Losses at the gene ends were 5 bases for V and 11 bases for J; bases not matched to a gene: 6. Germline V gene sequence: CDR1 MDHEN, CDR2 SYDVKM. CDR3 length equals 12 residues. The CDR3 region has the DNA TGTGCCAGCAGTACAGGGGGCGGTGAGGCTTTCTTT. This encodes CASSTGGGEAFF.

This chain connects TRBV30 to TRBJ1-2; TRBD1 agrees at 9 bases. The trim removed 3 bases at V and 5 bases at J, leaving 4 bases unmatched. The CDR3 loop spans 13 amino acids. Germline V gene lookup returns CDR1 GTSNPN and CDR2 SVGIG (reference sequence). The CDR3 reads CAWRPGTGYGYTF. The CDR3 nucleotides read TGTGCCTGGAGGCCCGGGACAGGGTATGGCTACACCTTC.

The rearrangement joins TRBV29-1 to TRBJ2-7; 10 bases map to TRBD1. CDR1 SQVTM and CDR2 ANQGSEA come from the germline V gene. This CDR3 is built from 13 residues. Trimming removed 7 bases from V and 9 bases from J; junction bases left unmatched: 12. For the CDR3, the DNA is TGCAGCGCCTCGGGACAGGGGAGCGATGGGCAGTACTTC. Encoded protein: CSASGQGSDGQYF.

The DNA of the CDR3 is TGCAGCGTTGAAGTGGTCATCGGAGATACGCAGTATTTT. It translates to CSVEVVIGDTQYF. V gene TRBV29-1 combines with J gene TRBJ2-3; no firm D call. Germline V lookup: CDR1 SQVTM, CDR2 ANQGSEA. V was cut by 1 base and J by 5 bases, with 10 bases left in between. The CDR3 is 13 amino acids.

The CDR3, as DNA: TGTGCCAGCAGCTTAACCCTGACAGACAACTATGGCTACACCTTC. Protein: CASSLTLTDNYGYTF. The rearrangement uses TRBV7-8 and TRBJ1-2, with D possibly TRBD1 on 5 matching bases. This CDR3 has 15 residues. CDR1 and CDR2 (germline): SGHVS, FQNEAQ. V dropped 2 bases and J dropped 2 bases, with 12 bases sitting between them.

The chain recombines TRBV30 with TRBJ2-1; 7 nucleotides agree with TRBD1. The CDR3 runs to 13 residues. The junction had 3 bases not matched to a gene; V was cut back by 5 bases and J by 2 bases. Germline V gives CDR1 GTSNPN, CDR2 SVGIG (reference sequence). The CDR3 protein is CAWGRGTYNEQFF. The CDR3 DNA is TGTGCCTGGGGCAGGGGGACCTACAATGAGCAGTTCTTC. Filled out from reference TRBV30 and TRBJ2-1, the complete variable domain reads SQTIHQWPATLVQPVGSPLSLECTVEGTSNPNLYWYRQAAGRGLQLLFYSVGIGQISSEVPQNLSASRPQDRQFILSSKKLLLSDSGFYLCAWGRGTYNEQFFGPGTRLTVL.

The CDR3 region has the DNA TGTGCCAGCAGTTTGGCGGGAGTGGGCTCCTACGAGCAGTACTTC. As protein: CASSLAGVGSYEQYF. This chain connects TRBV27 to TRBJ2-7; 7 nucleotides agree with TRBD2. The CDR3 runs to 15 residues. Per the germline V gene, CDR1 is MNHEY and CDR2 is SMNVEV (reference sequence). The J segment lost 0 bases and the V segment lost 3 bases, leaving 5 bases of the junction unmatched.

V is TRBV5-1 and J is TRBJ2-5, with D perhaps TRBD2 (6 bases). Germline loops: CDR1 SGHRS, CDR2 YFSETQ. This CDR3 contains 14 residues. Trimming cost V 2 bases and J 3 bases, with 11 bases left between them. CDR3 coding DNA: TGCGCCAGCAGCTTTCAGGGCGGGGAAGAGACCCAGTACTTC. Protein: CASSFQGGEETQYF.

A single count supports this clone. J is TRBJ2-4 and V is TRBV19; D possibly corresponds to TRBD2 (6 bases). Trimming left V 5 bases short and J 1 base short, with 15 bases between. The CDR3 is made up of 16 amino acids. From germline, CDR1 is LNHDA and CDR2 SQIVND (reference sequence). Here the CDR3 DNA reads TGTGCCAGTAGTTCATGGGGAGGCCCGGCCAAAAACATTCAGTACTTC. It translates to CASSSWGGPAKNIQYF.

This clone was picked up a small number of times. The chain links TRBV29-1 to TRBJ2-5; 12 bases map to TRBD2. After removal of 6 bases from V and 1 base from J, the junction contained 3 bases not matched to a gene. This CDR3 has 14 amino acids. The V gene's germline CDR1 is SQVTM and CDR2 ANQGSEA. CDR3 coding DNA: TGCAGCGTCCCACTAGCGGGAGGCCAAGAGACCCAGTACTTC. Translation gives CSVPLAGGQETQYF.

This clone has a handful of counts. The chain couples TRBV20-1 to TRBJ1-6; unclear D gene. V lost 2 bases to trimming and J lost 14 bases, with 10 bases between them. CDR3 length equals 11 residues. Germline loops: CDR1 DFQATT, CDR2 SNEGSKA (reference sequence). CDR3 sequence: CSARNRSALHF. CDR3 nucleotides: TGCAGTGCTAGAAACCGCTCAGCCCTCCACTTT.

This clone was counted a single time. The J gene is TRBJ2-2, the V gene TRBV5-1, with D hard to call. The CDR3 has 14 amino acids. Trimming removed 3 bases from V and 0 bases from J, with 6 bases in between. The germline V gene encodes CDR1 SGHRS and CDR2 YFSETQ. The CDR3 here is CASSSLANTGELFF. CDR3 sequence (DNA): TGCGCCAGCAGCTCACTCGCGAACACCGGGGAGCTGTTTTTT.

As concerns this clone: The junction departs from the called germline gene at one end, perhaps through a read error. CDR3 DNA: TGTGCCAGCAGCTCCGACAGGGGATATGGCCACACCTTC. Translating it yields CASSSDRGYGHTF. The chain links TRBV5-6 to TRBJ1-2; 8 nucleotides align to TRBD1. Germline CDR1 is SGHDT and CDR2 is YYEEEE. This CDR3 comprises 13 residues.

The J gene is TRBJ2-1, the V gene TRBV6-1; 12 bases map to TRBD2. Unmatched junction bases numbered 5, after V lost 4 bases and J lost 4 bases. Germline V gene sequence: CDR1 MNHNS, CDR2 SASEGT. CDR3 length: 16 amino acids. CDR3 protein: CASSGLAGENYNEQFF. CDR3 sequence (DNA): TGTGCCAGCAGTGGACTAGCGGGAGAGAATTACAATGAGCAGTTCTTC.